Listed here is a single T cell receptor (beta chain). Its antigen is unidentified. Data came from immunoSEQ multiplex PCR; TCRdb stores just in-frame clones and leaves some out. This sample carries roughly 38,000 clones, around nine tenths of them seen once, and the ten largest clones take roughly 18%. This CDR3 region has 15 residues. V gave up 6 bases and J gave up 7 bases; unmatched junction bases: 8. The germline gives CDR1 MGHDK, CDR2 SYGVNS. As to time point: baseline, week 1 (first vaccination visit). Treatment in this sample: pre-vaccination baseline after standard-of-care therapy. Each astrocytoma in the donors was new, WHO grade 3 or 4, IDH1-mutant and ATRX-lost. This specimen belongs to a study of a mutant IDH1 vaccine in newly diagnosed glioma. As for the study in general: The treated population exhibited a male proportion of roughly 60%, a female proportion of 37.5%, and a mean age of about 40 years. Radiotherapy, temozolomide, or both had been given previously, and both were given to most.

Study results and caveats: Vaccine-induced immune responses occurred in over 80% of patients.

The material sequenced was PBMCs, taken from a glioma patient treated with radiotherapy, temozolomide or both. The V gene is TRBV25-1, the J gene TRBJ1-3; 11 bases agree with TRBD1. The clonotype comes from a man aged 18 to 35 with glioma. CDR3 DNA: TGTGCCAGCAGCTTGGGGACAGGGGGTAAGAACACCATATATTTT. Residues: CASSLGTGGKNTIYF. Drawing the rest from reference TRBV25-1 and TRBJ1-3, the complete variable domain is EADIYQTPRYLVIGTGKKITLECSQTMGHDKMYWYQQDPGMELHLIHYSYGVNSTEKGDLSSESTVSRIRTEHFPLTLESARPSHTSQYLCASSLGTGGKNTIYFGEGSWLTVV.